This is a list of T cell receptor beta chains from one sample in a study of vaccination effects on CD4 cells after COVID-19. This table comes from immunoSEQ multiplex PCR, and its TCRdb copy is limited to in-frame clones, with some not included. The sample lists roughly 32,000 clones; 72% were seen once. Which antigens these TCRs recognize remains unknown. Sequences were derived from CD4+ T cells from PBMCs cultured with HCoV-229E spike peptides, sampled after COVID-19 vaccination. Receptors originate from a human donor who received a COVID-19 vaccine. The CDR3 runs from the conserved cysteine through the conserved F or W. A D gene is named only where the DNA matches it firmly. Clone size is stated in some rows and not others, as once, few, many or a class when expanded.

clone_size	j_call	d_call	v_call	cdr3_nt	cdr3_aa
NA	TRBJ2-7	NA	TRBV10-3	TGTGCCATCAGTTCACAGGATGTCGGCTACGACGAGCAGTACTTC	CAISSQDVGYDEQYF
few	TRBJ1-2	NA	TRBV12-3/TRBV12-4	TGTGCCAGCAGTCCTGACACCTATGGCTACACCTTC	CASSPDTYGYTF
NA	TRBJ1-6	TRBD1	TRBV2	TGTGCCAGCAGAGTGGACAGGGGGCGAGATAATTCACCCCTCCACTTT	CASRVDRGRDNSPLHF
NA	TRBJ2-2	TRBD1	TRBV24-1	TGTGCCACCAGTGATGCAACCGGGACAGCCACCGGGGAGCTGTTTTTT	CATSDATGTATGELFF
NA	TRBJ2-1	NA	TRBV29-1	TGCAGCGTTGCGGCGGGACCGAGCTCCTACAATGAGCAGTTCTTC	CSVAAGPSSYNEQFF
few	TRBJ1-6	TRBD1	TRBV5-1	TGCGCCAGCAGCCGAGGGGACAGGGGTGGTAATTCACCCCTCCACTTT	CASSRGDRGGNSPLHF
NA	TRBJ2-2	NA	TRBV9	TGTGCCAGCAGCGTAGAATCTACAGGGAGGTTGGGCACCGGGGAGCTGTTTTTT	CASSVESTGRLGTGELFF
NA	TRBJ2-6	TRBD2	TRBV3-1/TRBV3-2	TGTGCCAGCAGCCCGGGACTAGCGGGAGCTGGGGCCAACGTCCTGACTTTC	CASSPGLAGAGANVLTF
NA	TRBJ2-1	NA	TRBV7-8	TGTGCCAGCAGCCCTTGGGAAATAGAAAGCTCCTACAATGAGCAGTTCTTC	CASSPWEIESSYNEQFF
NA	TRBJ1-1	NA	TRBV6-5	TGTGCCAGCAGACAGGGATCGGTTGATACTGAAGCTTTCTTT	CASRQGSVDTEAFF
NA	TRBJ1-2	NA	TRBV6-1	TGTGCCAGCAGTGAAAACAACTATGGCTACACCTTC	CASSENNYGYTF
NA	TRBJ1-2	TRBD1	TRBV18	TGTGCCAGCTCACCCGGGACAGGGTATGGCTACACCTTC	CASSPGTGYGYTF
few	TRBJ1-5	NA	TRBV3-1/TRBV3-2	TGTGCCAGCAGCCCAGATAGCAATCAGCCCCAGCATTTT	CASSPDSNQPQHF
NA	TRBJ2-1	NA	TRBV14	TGTGCCAGCAGCCAATACAATGAGCAGTTCTTC	CASSQYNEQFF
NA	TRBJ2-7	NA	TRBV5-1	TGCGCCAGCAGCTTGTCGCAGGACTACGAGCAGTACTTC	CASSLSQDYEQYF